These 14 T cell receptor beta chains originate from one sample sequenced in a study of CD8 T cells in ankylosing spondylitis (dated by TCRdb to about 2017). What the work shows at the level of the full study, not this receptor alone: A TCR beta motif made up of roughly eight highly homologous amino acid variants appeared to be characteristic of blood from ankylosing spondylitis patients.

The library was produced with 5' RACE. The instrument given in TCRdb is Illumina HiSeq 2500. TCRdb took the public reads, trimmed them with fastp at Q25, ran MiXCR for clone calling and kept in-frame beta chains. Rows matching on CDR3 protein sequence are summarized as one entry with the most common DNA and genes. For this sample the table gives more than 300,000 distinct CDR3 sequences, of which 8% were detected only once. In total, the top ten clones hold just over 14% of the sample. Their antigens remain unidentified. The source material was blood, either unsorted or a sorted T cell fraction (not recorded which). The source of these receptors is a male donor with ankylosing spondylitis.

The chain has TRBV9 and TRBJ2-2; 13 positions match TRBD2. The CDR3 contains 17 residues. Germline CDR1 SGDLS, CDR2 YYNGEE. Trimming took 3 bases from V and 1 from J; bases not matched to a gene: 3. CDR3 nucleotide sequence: TGTGCCAGCAGCGAGCGGACTAGCGGGAGGAACACCGGGGAGCTGTTTTTT. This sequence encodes CASSERTSGRNTGELFF.

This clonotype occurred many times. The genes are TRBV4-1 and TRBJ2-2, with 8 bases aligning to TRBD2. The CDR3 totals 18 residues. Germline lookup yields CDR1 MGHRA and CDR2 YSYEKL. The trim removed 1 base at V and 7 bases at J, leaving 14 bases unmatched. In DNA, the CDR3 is TGCGCCAGCAGCCAAGGGGTTACGGGAGGGCCAGCTCACGGGGAGCTGTTTTTT. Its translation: CASSQGVTGGPAHGELFF.

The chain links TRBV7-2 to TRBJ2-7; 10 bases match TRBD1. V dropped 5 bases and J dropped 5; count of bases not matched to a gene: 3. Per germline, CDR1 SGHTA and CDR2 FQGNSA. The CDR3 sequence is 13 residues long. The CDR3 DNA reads TGTGCCAGCAGCCGAGGGACAGGGGACGAGCAGTACTTC. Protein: CASSRGTGDEQYF.

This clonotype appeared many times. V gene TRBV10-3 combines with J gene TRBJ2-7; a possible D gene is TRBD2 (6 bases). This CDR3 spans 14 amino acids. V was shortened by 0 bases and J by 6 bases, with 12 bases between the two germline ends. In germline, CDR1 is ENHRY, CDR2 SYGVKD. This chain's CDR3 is CAISESKGGGEQYF. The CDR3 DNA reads TGTGCCATCAGTGAGTCGAAGGGAGGCGGCGAGCAGTACTTC.

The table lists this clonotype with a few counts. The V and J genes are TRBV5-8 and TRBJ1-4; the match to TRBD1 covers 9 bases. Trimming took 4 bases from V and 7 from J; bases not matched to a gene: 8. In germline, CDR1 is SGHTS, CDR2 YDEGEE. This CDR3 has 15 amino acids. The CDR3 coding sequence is TGTGCCAGCAGCGAAACAGGGGGCGTGGGTGAAAAACTGTTTTTT. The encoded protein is CASSETGGVGEKLFF.

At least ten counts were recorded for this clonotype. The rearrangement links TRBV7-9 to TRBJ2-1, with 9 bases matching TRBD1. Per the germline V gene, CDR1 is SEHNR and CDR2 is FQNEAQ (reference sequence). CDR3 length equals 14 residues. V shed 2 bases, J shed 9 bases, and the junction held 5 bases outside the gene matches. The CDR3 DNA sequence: TGTGCCAGCAGCTTAACGGGACAGGGCCTTGAGCAGTTCTTC. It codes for CASSLTGQGLEQFF.

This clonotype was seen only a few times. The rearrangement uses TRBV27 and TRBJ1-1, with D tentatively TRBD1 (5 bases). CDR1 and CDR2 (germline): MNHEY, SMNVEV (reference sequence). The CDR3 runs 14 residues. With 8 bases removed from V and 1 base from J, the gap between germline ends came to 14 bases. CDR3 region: CASQIWGPNTEAFF. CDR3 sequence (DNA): TGTGCCAGCCAAATTTGGGGACCGAACACTGAAGCTTTCTTT.

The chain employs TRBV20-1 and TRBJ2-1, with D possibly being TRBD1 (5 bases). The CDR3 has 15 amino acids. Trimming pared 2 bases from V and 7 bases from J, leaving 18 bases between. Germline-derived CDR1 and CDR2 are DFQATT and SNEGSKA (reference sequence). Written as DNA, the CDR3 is TGCAGTGCTAGACCCCGGGCAGGGCCAGTAAATGAGCAGTTCTTC. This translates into CSARPRAGPVNEQFF.

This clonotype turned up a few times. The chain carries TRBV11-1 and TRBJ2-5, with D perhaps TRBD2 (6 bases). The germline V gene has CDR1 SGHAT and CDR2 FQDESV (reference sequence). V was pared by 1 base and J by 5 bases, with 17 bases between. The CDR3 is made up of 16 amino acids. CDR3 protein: CASSLEGSRGKETQYF. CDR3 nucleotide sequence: TGTGCCAGCAGCTTAGAAGGCTCTCGCGGGAAGGAGACCCAGTACTTC.

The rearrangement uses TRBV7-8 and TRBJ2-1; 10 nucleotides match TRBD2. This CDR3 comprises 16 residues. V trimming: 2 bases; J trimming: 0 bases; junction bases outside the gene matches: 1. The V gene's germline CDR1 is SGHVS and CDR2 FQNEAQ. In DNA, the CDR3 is TGTGCCAGCAGCTTAAGCGGGGGGGTCTCCTACAATGAGCAGTTCTTC. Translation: CASSLSGGVSYNEQFF. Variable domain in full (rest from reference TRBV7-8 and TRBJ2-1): GAGVSQSPRYKVAKRGQDVALRCDPISGHVSLFWYQQALGQGPEFLTYFQNEAQLDKSGLPSDRFFAERPEGSVSTLKIQRTQQEDSAVYLCASSLSGGVSYNEQFFGPGTRLTVL.

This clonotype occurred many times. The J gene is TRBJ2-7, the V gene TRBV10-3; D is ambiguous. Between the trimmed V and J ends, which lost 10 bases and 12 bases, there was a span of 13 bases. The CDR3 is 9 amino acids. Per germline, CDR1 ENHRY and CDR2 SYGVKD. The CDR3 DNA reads TGTGCCAAGCATAGCCTACGGTACTTC. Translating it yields CAKHSLRYF.

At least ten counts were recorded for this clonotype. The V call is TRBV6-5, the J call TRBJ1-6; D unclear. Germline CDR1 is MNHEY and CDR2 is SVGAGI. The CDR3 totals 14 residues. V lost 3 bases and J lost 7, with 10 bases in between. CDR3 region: CASSYRGDNSPLHF. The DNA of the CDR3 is TGTGCCAGCAGTTATCGGGGAGACAATTCACCCCTCCACTTT.

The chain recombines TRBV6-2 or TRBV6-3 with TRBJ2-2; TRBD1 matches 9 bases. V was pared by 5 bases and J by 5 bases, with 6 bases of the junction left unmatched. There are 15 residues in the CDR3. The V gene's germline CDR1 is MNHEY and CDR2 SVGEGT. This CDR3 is CASSITGGITGELFF. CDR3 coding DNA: TGTGCCAGCAGTATAACAGGGGGCATTACCGGGGAGCTGTTTTTT.

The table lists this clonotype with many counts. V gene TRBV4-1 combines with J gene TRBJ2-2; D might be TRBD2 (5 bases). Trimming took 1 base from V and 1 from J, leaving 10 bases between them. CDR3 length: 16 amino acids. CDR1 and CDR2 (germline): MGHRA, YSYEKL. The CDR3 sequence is CASSQVLGRNTGELFF. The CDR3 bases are TGCGCCAGCAGCCAAGTATTAGGGAGGAACACCGGGGAGCTGTTTTTT.